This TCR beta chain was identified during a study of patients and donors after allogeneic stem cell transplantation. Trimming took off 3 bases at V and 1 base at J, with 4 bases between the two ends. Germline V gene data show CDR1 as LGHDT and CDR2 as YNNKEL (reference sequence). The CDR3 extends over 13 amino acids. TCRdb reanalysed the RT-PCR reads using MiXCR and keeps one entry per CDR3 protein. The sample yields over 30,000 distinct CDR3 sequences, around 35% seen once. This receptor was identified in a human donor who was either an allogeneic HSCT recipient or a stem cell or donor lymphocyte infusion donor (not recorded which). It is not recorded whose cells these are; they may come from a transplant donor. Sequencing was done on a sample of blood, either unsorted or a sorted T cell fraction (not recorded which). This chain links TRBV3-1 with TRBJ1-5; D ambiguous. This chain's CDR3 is CASSQGSNQPQHF. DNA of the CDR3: TGTGCCAGCAGCCAGGGGAGCAATCAGCCCCAGCATTTT.